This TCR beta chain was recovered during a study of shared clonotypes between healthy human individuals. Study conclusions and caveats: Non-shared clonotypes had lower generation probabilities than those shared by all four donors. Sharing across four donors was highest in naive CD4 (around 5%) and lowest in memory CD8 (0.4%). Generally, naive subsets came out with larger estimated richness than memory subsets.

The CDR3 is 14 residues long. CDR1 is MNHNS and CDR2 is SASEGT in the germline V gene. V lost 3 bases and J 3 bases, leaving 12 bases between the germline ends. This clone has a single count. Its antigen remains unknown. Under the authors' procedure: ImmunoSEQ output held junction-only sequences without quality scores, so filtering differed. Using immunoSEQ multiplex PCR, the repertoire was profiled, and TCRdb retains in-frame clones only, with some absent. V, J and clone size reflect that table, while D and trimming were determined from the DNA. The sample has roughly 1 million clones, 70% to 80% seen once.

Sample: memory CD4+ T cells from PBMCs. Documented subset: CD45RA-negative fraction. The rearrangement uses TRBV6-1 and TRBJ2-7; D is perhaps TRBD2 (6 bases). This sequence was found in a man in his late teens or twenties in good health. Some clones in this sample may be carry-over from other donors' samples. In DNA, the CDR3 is TGTGCCAGCAGTGAGGGCGGGACCAACTACGAGCAGTACTTC. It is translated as CASSEGGTNYEQYF.